The next 3 T cell receptor beta chains were all read from a single sample in a study of molecular identifiers for immune sequencing clone quantification. Each CDR3 protein gets one entry after TCRdb re-called the PCR reads with MiXCR. Here the sample spans about 640,000 distinct CDR3 sequences, about 20% being singletons. The sample consisted of naive CD8+ T cells from blood, with Jurkat cell RNA spiked in. Subset specified: FACS-sorted CD8+CD4-CCR7+CD45RA+ naive T cells. The receptor source for this set is a human donor in good health. Some libraries in this study had Jurkat cell RNA spiked in.

This clonotype was observed at least ten times. CDR3 residues: CASGPSGPYEQYF. Written as DNA, the CDR3 is TGTGCTAGTGGTCCCTCCGGCCCCTACGAGCAGTACTTC. The chain carries TRBV12-5 and TRBJ2-7; D gene unclear. The CDR3 contains 13 residues. CDR1 LGHNT and CDR2 FRNRAP come from the germline V gene. The V and J ends lost 5 bases and 2 bases respectively, with 10 bases between them.

This clonotype was seen a few times. The rearrangement uses TRBV20-1 and TRBJ2-7; D could derive from TRBD1 or TRBD2 (5 bases each). The CDR3 spans 15 residues. The V and J ends lost 5 bases and 4 bases respectively, with 21 bases between them. Germline CDR1 is DFQATT and CDR2 is SNEGSKA (reference sequence). CDR3 residues: CSAPHVGTAPYEQYF. The CDR3 bases are TGCAGTGCTCCTCACGTGGGGACGGCCCCTTACGAGCAGTACTTC.

Comment on this clonotype: A much larger clone lies a single base off, so this may be a read error. V usage is TRBV7-2 and J usage is TRBJ2-7; possibly TRBD2 for D (5 bases). Germline CDR1 and CDR2: SGHTA and FQGNSA. V was cut by 4 bases and J by 7 bases, with 14 bases left in between. The CDR3 has 13 residues. For the CDR3, the DNA is TGTGCCAGCAGCTCAGGCGCGGGTCTGGAGCAGTACTTC. Translated: CASSSGAGLEQYF.